Following are 15 T cell receptor beta chains from one sample sequenced in a study of T cells in Graves' hyperthyroidism and ophthalmopathy. Amplification targeted TCR beta CDR3 regions from RNA transcripts. Initially, a first-round RT-PCR of the TCR CDR3 employed the HTBI primer set. Via MiXCR, TCRdb re-called the multiplex PCR reads, giving one row per CDR3 protein. Of about 610,000 distinct CDR3 sequences in the sample, under 15% were seen once. What was sequenced was blood. The receptor set was obtained from a woman aged 40-49 years with Graves' ophthalmopathy.

This clonotype was counted ten times or more. The chain employs TRBV19 and TRBJ1-1; the D is unclear. V gave up 7 bases and J gave up 4 bases, with 13 bases separating them. The germline CDR1 and CDR2 sequences are LNHDA and SQIVND (reference sequence). The CDR3 totals 13 residues. The CDR3 sequence: CASNDWGGTEAFF. For the CDR3, the DNA is TGTGCCAGTAATGACTGGGGTGGCACTGAAGCTTTCTTT.

The chain employs TRBV13 and TRBJ2-3, with D tentatively TRBD2 (7 bases). V gave up 5 bases and J gave up 2 bases, with 29 bases separating them. The CDR3 length is 20 residues. Germline values: CDR1 PRHDT, CDR2 FYEKMQ (reference sequence). The CDR3 DNA sequence: TGTGCCAGCAGCCCAAGAGGGGGGGGACCCCTTTACCTGAACACAGATACGCAGTATTTT. Amino acids: CASSPRGGGPLYLNTDTQYF.

This clonotype was seen repeatedly, ten times or more. This chain connects TRBV20-1 to TRBJ2-7; 11 nucleotides line up with TRBD2. V was pared by 6 bases and J by 4 bases, with 5 bases of the junction left unmatched. Germline V gives CDR1 DFQATT, CDR2 SNEGSKA (reference sequence). The CDR3 spans 13 residues. The CDR3 sequence is CSALAGGGYEQYF. CDR3 in DNA: TGCAGTGCCTTAGCGGGAGGGGGTTACGAGCAGTACTTC.

V and J are TRBV27 and TRBJ1-1; D not certain. V was clipped by 5 bases and J by 7 bases, with 11 bases between them. CDR3 length: 12 amino acids. The germline CDR1 and CDR2 sequences are MNHEY and SMNVEV (reference sequence). CDR3 loop: CASSDLGGEAFF. Here the CDR3 DNA reads TGTGCCAGCAGTGACCTGGGAGGTGAAGCTTTCTTT.

This clonotype was counted at least ten times. The chain couples TRBV6-1 to TRBJ2-7, with 11 nucleotides matching TRBD1. CDR3 length equals 14 residues. From germline, CDR1 is MNHNS and CDR2 SASEGT. With 5 bases clipped from V and 2 bases from J, the junction kept 2 bases outside the gene matches. The CDR3 loop reads CASSRDRGTYEQYF. The CDR3 bases are TGTGCCAGCAGTAGGGACAGGGGGACCTACGAGCAGTACTTC.

This clonotype was counted ten times or more. The chain couples TRBV29-1 to TRBJ2-2; TRBD1 might be the D (5 bases). Trimming took off 1 base at V and 1 base at J, with 13 bases between the two ends. The CDR3 runs to 16 residues. Germline assignment: CDR1 SQVTM and CDR2 ANQGSEA. The CDR3 loop is CSVEVRIGQNTGELFF. The CDR3 bases are TGCAGCGTTGAAGTCCGAATCGGACAGAACACCGGGGAGCTGTTTTTT.

This clonotype has at least ten counts. V usage is TRBV25-1 and J usage is TRBJ2-7; no definite D call. V was cut by 0 bases and J by 2 bases, with 8 bases left in between. CDR1 is MGHDK, CDR2 SYGVNS, per germline. The CDR3 contains 14 residues. CDR3 DNA sequence: TGTGCCAGCAGTGAATATTCCTCACCCTACGAGCAGTACTTC. Residues: CASSEYSSPYEQYF.

This clonotype was seen ten or more times. The chain links TRBV7-3 to TRBJ2-7, with 9 positions matching TRBD2. V shed 1 base and J 2 bases; nucleotides not matched to a gene: 6. This CDR3 is built from 16 residues. Per the germline V gene, CDR1 is SGHTA and CDR2 is FQGTGA. CDR3 amino acids: CASSLSLAGGAYEQYF. CDR3 in DNA: TGTGCCAGCAGCTTAAGTCTGGCGGGAGGGGCCTACGAGCAGTACTTC.

Many counts were recorded for this clonotype. This rearrangement joins TRBV12-3 or TRBV12-4 to TRBJ2-2, with D unresolved. This CDR3 has 13 amino acids. Trimming left V 4 bases short and J 8 bases short, with 11 bases between. This chain's CDR3 is CASSYLGRGELFF. The CDR3 region has the DNA TGTGCCAGCAGTTATTTAGGCAGGGGGGAGCTGTTTTTT.

This clonotype was seen repeatedly, ten times or more. V gene TRBV12-3 or TRBV12-4 combines with J gene TRBJ2-4, with D possibly called TRBD1 or TRBD2 (5 bases each). The CDR3 is 15 residues long. Trimming removed 3 bases at V and 0 bases at J, with 9 bases between. Here the CDR3 reads CASSFVGVAKNIQYF. CDR3 in DNA: TGTGCCAGCAGTTTTGTGGGGGTAGCCAAAAACATTCAGTACTTC.

This clonotype was detected a few times. In nucleotides, the CDR3 is TGTGCCAGTAGTATATGGACAGCCGCCAAAAACATTCAGTACTTC. Translation: CASSIWTAAKNIQYF. The chain joins TRBV19 to TRBJ2-4, with a tentative D call TRBD1 (6 bases). This CDR3 is built from 15 residues. Trimming removed 2 bases from V and 1 base from J, with 9 bases in between. CDR1 is LNHDA and CDR2 is SQIVND in the germline V gene (reference sequence).

This clonotype was seen a few times. J is TRBJ1-3 and V is TRBV28; TRBD1 might be the D (5 bases). The length of the CDR3 is 14 residues. Germline assignment: CDR1 MDHEN and CDR2 SYDVKM. The V and J ends lost 6 bases and 13 bases respectively, with 22 bases between them. This CDR3 is CASRIPGLNFPIYF. As DNA, the CDR3 is TGTGCCAGCAGGATTCCGGGACTCAACTTCCCGATATATTTT. Together with reference TRBV28 and TRBJ1-3, the CDR3 gives the full variable domain: DVKVTQSSRYLVKRTGEKVFLECVQDMDHENMFWYRQDPGLGLRLIYFSYDVKMKEKGDIPEGYSVSREKKERFSLILESASTNQTSMYLCASRIPGLNFPIYFGEGSWLTVV.

This clonotype has a count of ten or more. The genes are TRBV27 and TRBJ2-2; 8 bases align to TRBD1. Germline trimming cut 5 bases from V and 5 bases from J; bases unmatched to any gene: 10. This CDR3 spans 16 amino acids. Germline-derived CDR1 and CDR2 are MNHEY and SMNVEV (reference sequence). The CDR3 sequence is CASSQRTGWDTGELFF. The CDR3 region has the DNA TGTGCCAGCAGTCAGAGGACAGGGTGGGATACCGGGGAGCTGTTTTTT.

A note on this clonotype: Since a much larger clone is just one base distant, this may be a read error. The rearrangement links TRBV11-2 to TRBJ1-6, with unresolved D. The germline CDR1 and CDR2 sequences are SGHAT and FQNNGV. The CDR3 covers 15 residues. With 5 bases removed from V and 0 bases from J, the gap between germline ends came to 8 bases. As DNA, the CDR3 is TGTGCCAGCAGCCTCACTAACTCCTATAATTCACCCCTCCACTTT. Its translation: CASSLTNSYNSPLHF.

V usage is TRBV30 and J usage is TRBJ2-5; no clear D gene. This CDR3 is built from 13 residues. V lost 4 bases and J 5 bases, leaving 14 bases between the germline ends. CDR1 and CDR2 from the germline V gene are GTSNPN and SVGIG (reference sequence). The CDR3 is CAWTLEARETQYF. The CDR3 region has the DNA TGTGCCTGGACCCTCGAAGCCCGGGAGACCCAGTACTTC. The full variable domain, in which reference TRBV30 and TRBJ2-5 provide the parts outside the CDR3, is SQTIHQWPATLVQPVGSPLSLECTVEGTSNPNLYWYRQAAGRGLQLLFYSVGIGQISSEVPQNLSASRPQDRQFILSSKKLLLSDSGFYLCAWTLEARETQYFGPGTRLLVL.